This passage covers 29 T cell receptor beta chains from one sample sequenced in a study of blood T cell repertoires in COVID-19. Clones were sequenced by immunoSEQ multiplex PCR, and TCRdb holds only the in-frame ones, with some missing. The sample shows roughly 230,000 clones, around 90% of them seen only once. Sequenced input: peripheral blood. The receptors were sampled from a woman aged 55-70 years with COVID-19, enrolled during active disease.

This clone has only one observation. The CDR3 is CASSQDRQPTESPLHF. CDR3 sequence (DNA): TGTGCCAGCAGCCAAGATCGGCAGCCGACGGAGTCACCCCTCCACTTT. V and J are TRBV4-2 and TRBJ1-6; D remains ambiguous. There are 16 residues in the CDR3. The ends were cut back, 0 bases at V and 10 bases at J, with 16 bases in the middle. The germline CDR1 and CDR2 sequences are LGHNA and YNFKEQ.

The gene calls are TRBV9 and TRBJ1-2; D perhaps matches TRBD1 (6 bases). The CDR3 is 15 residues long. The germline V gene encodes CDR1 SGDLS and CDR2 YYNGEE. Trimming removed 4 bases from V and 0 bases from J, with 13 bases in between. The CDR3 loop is CASSIGQRPNYGYTF. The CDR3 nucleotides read TGTGCCAGCAGCATTGGACAGAGGCCTAACTATGGCTACACCTTC.

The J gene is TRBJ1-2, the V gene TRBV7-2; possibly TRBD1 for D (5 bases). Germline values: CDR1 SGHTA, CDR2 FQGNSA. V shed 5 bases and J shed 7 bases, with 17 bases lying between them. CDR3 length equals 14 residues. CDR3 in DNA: TGTGCCAGCAGCCCTATCGGAGGGGCCTCTGGCTACACCTTC. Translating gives CASSPIGGASGYTF. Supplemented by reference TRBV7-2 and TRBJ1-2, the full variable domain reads GAGVSQSPSNKVTEKGKDVELRCDPISGHTALYWYRQSLGQGLEFLIYFQGNSAPDKSGLPSDRFSAERTGGSVSTLTIQRTQQEDSAVYLCASSPIGGASGYTFGSGTRLTVV.

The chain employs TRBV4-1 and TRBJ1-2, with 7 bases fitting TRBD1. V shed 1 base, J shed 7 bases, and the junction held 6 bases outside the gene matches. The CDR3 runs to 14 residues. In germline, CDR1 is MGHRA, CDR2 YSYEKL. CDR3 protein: CASSQAEGAIGYTF. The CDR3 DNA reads TGCGCCAGCAGCCAAGCCGAGGGGGCGATTGGCTACACCTTC.

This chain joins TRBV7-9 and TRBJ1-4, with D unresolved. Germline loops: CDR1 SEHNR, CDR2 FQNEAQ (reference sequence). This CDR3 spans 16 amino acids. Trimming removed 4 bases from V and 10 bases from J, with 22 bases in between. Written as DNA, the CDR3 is TGTGCCAGCAGCTACTCGGGAAAGGGCAGAGACGGAAAACTGTTTTTT. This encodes CASSYSGKGRDGKLFF.

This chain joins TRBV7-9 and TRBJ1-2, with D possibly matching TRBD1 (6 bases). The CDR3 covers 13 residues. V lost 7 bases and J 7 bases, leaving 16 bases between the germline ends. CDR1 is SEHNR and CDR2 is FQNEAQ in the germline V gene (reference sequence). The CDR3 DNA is TGTGCCAGCAACTACTACGCCAGGGGTGGCTACACCTTC. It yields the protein CASNYYARGGYTF.

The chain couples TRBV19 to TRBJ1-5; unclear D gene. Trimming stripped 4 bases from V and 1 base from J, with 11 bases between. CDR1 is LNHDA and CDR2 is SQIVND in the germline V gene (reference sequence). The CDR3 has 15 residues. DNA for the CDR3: TGTGCCAGTAGTAGTTCTGCAAGCAGCAATCAGCCCCAGCATTTT. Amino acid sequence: CASSSSASSNQPQHF.

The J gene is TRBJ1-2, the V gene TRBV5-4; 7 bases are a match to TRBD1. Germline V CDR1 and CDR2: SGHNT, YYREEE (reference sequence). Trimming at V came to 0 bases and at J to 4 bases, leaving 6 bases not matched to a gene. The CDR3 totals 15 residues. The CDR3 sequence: CASSLVPRGPYGYTF. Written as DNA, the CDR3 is TGTGCCAGCAGCTTGGTTCCTAGGGGGCCCTATGGCTACACCTTC. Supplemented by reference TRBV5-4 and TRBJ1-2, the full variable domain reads ETGVTQSPTHLIKTRGQQVTLRCSSQSGHNTVSWYQQALGQGPQFIFQYYREEENGRGNFPPRFSGLQFPNYSSELNVNALELDDSALYLCASSLVPRGPYGYTFGSGTRLTVV.

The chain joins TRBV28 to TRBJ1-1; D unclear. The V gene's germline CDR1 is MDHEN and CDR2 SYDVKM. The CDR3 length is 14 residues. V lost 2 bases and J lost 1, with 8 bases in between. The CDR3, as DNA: TGTGCCAGCAGTTTACCAGGCCCGAACACTGAAGCTTTCTTT. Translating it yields CASSLPGPNTEAFF.

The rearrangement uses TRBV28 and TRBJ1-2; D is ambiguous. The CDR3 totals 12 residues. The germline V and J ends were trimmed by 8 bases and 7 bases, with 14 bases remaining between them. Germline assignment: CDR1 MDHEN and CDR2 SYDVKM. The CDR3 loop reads CASHYMEGGYTF. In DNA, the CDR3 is TGTGCCAGCCACTACATGGAGGGTGGCTACACCTTC.

In DNA, the CDR3 is TGTGCCAGCAGAAACTCAGGGGTTAGCAATCAGCCCCAGCATTTT. Its protein product is CASRNSGVSNQPQHF. J is TRBJ1-5 and V is TRBV2; maybe TRBD1 (6 bases). The CDR3 covers 15 residues. The germline V and J ends were trimmed by 6 bases and 0 bases, with 12 bases remaining between them. Germline V gene lookup returns CDR1 SNHLY and CDR2 FYNNEI.

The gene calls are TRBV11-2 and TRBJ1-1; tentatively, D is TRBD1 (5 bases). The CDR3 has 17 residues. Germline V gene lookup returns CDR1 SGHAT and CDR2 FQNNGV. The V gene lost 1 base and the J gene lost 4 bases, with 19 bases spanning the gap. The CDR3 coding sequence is TGTGCCAGCAGCTTAGCTCCCGGGGGAAAAGGTGGCACTGAAGCTTTCTTT. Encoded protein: CASSLAPGGKGGTEAFF.

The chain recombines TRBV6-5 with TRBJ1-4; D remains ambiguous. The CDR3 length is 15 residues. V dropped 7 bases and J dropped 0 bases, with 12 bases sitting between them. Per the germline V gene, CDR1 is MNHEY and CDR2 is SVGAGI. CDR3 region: CASTSGRPTNEKLFF. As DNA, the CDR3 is TGTGCCAGCACCTCGGGTAGGCCAACTAATGAAAAACTGTTTTTT.

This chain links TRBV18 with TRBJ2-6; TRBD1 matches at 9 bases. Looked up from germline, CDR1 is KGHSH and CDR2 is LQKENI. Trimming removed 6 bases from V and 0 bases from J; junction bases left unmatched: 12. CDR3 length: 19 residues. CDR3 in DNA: TGTGCCAGCTCGCCTGGGACAGGGATTATACTCTCTGGGGCCAACGTCCTGACTTTC. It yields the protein CASSPGTGIILSGANVLTF.

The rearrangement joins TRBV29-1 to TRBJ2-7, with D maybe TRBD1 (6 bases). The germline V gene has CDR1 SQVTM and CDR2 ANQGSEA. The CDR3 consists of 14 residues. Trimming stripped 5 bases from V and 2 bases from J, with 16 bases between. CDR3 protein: CSVRLRGQAYEQYF. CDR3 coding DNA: TGCAGCGTTAGACTCAGGGGCCAAGCCTACGAGCAGTACTTC.

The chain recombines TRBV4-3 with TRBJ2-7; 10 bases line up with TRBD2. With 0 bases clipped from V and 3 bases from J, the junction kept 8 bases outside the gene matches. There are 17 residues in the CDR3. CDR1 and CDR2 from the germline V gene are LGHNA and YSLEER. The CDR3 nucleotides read TGCGCCAGCAGCCAAGATCTCAGGCTAGCGGGGGTCTACGAGCAGTACTTC. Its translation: CASSQDLRLAGVYEQYF.

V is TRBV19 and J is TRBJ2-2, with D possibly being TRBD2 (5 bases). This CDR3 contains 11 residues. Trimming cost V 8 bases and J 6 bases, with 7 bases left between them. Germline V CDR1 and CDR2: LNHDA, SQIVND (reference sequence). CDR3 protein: CASSGSGELFF. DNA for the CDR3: TGTGCCAGTTCGGGGTCCGGGGAGCTGTTTTTT.

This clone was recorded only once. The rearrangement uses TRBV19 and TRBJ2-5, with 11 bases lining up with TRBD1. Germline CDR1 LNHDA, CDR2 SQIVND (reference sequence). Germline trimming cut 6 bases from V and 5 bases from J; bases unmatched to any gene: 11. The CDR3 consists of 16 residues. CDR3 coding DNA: TGTGCCAGTAGCGGGGACAGGGGGGGATTTGGGGAGACCCAGTACTTC. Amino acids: CASSGDRGGFGETQYF.

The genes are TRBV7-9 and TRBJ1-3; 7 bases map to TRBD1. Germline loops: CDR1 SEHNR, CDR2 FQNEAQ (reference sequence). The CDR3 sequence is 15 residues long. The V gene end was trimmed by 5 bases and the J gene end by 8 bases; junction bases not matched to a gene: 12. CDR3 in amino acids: CASSPRDRLPDTIYF. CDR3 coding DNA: TGTGCCAGCAGCCCGAGGGACAGACTTCCGGACACCATATATTTT.

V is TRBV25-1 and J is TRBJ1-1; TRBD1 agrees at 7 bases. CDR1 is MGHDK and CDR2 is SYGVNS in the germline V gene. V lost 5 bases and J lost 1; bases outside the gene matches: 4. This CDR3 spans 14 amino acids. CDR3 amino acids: CASSLGTANTEAFF. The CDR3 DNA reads TGTGCCAGCAGTCTCGGGACAGCGAACACTGAAGCTTTCTTT.

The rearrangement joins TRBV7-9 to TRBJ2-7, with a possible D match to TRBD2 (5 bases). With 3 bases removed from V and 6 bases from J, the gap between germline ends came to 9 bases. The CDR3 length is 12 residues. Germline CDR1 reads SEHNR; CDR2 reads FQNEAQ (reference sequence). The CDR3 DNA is TGTGCCAGCAGCTTGTCGAGGGCCGAGCAGTACTTC. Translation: CASSLSRAEQYF.

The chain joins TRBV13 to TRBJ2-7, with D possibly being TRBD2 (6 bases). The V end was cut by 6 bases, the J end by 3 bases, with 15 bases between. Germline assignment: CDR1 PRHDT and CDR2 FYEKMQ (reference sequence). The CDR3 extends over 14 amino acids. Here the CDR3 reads CASRTAGLRYEQYF. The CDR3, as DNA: TGTGCCAGCAGGACAGCGGGCCTCCGCTACGAGCAGTACTTC.

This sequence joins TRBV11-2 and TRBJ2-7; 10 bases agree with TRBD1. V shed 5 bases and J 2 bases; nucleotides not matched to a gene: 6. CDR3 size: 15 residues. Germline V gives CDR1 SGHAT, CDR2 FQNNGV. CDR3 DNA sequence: TGTGCCAGCAGCAGAGGGACAGGGGCGGCCTACGAGCAGTACTTC. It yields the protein CASSRGTGAAYEQYF.

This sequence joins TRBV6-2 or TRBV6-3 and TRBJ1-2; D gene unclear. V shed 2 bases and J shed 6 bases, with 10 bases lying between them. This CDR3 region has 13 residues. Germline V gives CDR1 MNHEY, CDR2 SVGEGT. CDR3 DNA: TGTGCCAGCAGTTACACGGGGTACCATGGCTACACCTTC. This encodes CASSYTGYHGYTF.

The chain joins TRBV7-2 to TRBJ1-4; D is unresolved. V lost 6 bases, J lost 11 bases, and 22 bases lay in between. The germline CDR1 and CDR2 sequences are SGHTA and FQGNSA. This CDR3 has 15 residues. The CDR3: CASSLGQEGVGKLFF. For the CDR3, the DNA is TGTGCCAGCAGTCTAGGGCAGGAGGGAGTAGGGAAACTGTTTTTT.

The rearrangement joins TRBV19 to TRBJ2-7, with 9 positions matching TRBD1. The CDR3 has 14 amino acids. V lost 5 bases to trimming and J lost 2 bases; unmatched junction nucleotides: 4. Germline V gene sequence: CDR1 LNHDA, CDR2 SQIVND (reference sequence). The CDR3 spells CASSPGTGTYEQYF. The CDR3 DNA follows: TGTGCCAGTAGTCCCGGGACAGGGACCTACGAGCAGTACTTC.

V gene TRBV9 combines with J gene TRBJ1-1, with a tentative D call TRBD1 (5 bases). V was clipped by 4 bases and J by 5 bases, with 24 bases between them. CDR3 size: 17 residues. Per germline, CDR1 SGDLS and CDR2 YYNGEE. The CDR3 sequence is CASSSKGSGGRSTEAFF. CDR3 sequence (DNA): TGTGCCAGCAGCTCTAAGGGGTCTGGAGGGCGGAGTACTGAAGCTTTCTTT. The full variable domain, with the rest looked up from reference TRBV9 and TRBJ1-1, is DSGVTQTPKHLITATGQRVTLRCSPRSGDLSVYWYQQSLDQGLQFLIQYYNGEERAKGNILERFSAQQFPDLHSELNLSSLELGDSALYFCASSSKGSGGRSTEAFFGQGTRLTVV.

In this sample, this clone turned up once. CDR3 residues: CASSDNSNQPQHF. DNA of the CDR3: TGTGCCAGCAGCGATAATAGCAATCAGCCCCAGCATTTT. This chain connects TRBV9 to TRBJ1-5, with D unresolved. V shed 3 bases and J shed 0 bases, with 4 bases lying between them. Germline CDR1 is SGDLS and CDR2 is YYNGEE. This CDR3 comprises 13 residues.

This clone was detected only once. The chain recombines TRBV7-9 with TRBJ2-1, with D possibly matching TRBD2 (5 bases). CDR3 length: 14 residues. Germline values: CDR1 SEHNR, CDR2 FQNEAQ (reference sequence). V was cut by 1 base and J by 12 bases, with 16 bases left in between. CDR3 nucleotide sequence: TGTGCCAGCAGCTTAGGGACCGGAGGCCCCACGCAGTTCTTC. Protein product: CASSLGTGGPTQFF.